This T cell receptor beta chain was identified in a study of blood T cell repertoires in COVID-19. The assay was immunoSEQ multiplex PCR, and TCRdb's table has in-frame clones only and misses some. Of about 220,000 clones in the sample, roughly 85% were seen once. The CDR3 is made up of 16 amino acids. Trimming at V came to 3 bases and at J to 0 bases, leaving 5 bases not matched to a gene. Germline CDR1 reads LGHDT; CDR2 reads YNNKEL (reference sequence). A few counts support this clone. This receptor was identified in a woman in her sixties or seventies with COVID-19, enrolled during active disease. Material for sequencing was peripheral blood. The chain has TRBV3-1 (or the pseudogene TRBV3-2) and TRBJ2-1; the match to TRBD2 covers 7 bases. CDR3 protein: CASSHWGGSSYNEQFF. CDR3 in DNA: TGTGCCAGCAGCCATTGGGGGGGGAGCTCCTACAATGAGCAGTTCTTC.